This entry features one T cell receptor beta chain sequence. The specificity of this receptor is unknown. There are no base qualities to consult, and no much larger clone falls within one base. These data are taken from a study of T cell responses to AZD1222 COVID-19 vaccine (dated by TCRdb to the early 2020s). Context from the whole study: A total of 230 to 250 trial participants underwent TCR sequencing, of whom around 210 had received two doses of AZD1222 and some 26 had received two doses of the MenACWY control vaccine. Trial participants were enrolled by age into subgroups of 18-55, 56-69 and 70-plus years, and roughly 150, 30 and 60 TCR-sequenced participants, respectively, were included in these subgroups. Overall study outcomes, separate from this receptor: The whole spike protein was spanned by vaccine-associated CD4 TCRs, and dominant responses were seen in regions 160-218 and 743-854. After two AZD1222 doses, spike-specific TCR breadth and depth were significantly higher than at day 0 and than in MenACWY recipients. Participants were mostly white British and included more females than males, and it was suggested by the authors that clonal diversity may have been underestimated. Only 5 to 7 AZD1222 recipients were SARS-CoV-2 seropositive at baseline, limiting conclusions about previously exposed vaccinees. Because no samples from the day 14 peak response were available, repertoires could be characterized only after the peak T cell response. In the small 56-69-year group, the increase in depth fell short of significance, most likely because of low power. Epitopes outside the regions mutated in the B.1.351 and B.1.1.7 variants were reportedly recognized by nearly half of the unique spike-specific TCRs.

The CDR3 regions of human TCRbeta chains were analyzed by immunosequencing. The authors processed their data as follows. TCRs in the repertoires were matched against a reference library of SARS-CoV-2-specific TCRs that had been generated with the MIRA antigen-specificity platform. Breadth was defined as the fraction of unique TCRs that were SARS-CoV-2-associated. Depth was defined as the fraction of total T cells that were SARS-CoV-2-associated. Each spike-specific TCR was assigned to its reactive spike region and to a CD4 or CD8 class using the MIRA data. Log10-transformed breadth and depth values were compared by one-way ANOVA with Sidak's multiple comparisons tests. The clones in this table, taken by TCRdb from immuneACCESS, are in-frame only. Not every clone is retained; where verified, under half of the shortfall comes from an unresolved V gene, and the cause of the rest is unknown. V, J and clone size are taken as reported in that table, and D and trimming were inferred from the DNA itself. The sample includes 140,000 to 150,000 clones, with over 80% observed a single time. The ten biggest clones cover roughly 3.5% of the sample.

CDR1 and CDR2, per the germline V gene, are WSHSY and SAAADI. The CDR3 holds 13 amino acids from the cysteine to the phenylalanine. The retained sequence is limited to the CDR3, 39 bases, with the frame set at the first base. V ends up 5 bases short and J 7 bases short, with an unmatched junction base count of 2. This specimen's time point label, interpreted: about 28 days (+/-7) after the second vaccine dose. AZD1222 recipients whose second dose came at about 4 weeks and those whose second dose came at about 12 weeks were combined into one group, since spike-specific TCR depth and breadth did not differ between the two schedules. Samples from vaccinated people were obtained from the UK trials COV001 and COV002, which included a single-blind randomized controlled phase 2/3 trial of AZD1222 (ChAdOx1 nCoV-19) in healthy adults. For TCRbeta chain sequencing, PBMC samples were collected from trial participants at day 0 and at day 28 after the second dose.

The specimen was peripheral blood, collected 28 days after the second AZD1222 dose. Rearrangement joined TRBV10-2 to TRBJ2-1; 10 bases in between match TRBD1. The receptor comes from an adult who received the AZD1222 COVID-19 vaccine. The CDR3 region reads CASSKDRGNEQFF. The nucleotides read TGCGCCAGCAGTAAGGACAGGGGGAATGAGCAGTTCTTC.